The 19 T cell receptor beta chains reported below all come from one sample, sequenced in a study of cytomegalovirus exposure and HLA in healthy donors. Primers included in the PCR were 60 Vbeta and 13 Jbeta primers. Produced via immunoSEQ multiplex PCR; TCRdb's table is partial and in-frame only. The sample lists 200,000 to 250,000 clones, 65% to 75% seen once, with 1.8% in the top ten. Sequenced material: PBMCs. The receptors derive from a woman younger than 45 in good health and CMV-seronegative.

The rearrangement uses TRBV29-1 and TRBJ1-2, with 9 bases identical to TRBD1. Germline CDR1 is SQVTM and CDR2 is ANQGSEA. J was trimmed by 6 bases and V by 6 bases; bases with no gene match: 5. CDR3 length: 12 residues. CDR3 nucleotide sequence: TGCAGCGTCGAACAGGGGGCGGATGGCTACACCTTC. Translating gives CSVEQGADGYTF. Using reference TRBV29-1 and TRBJ1-2 for the parts outside the CDR3, the full variable domain is SAVISQKPSRDICQRGTSLTIQCQVDSQVTMMFWYRQQPGQSLTLIATANQGSEATYESGFVIDKFPISRPNLTFSTLTVSNMSPEDSSIYLCSVEQGADGYTFGSGTRLTVV.

The chain joins TRBV10-3 to TRBJ1-1; D might be TRBD1 (5 bases). This CDR3 is built from 14 residues. V lost 5 bases to trimming and J lost 3 bases, with 13 bases between them. In germline, CDR1 is ENHRY, CDR2 SYGVKD. This CDR3 reads CAISSSGGDTEAFF. The CDR3 nucleotides are TGTGCCATCAGTTCCTCTGGGGGGGACACTGAAGCTTTCTTT.

J is TRBJ2-7 and V is TRBV6-5, with D tentatively TRBD2 (6 bases). Per the germline V gene, CDR1 is MNHEY and CDR2 is SVGAGI. The CDR3 extends over 14 amino acids. V was trimmed by 6 bases and J by 1 base, leaving 13 bases between them. Here the CDR3 DNA reads TGTGCCAGCAGGGAACGCGGGGAATCCTACGAGCAGTACTTC. This codes for CASRERGESYEQYF.

The chain employs TRBV5-1 and TRBJ2-6; 12 positions agree with TRBD1. V trimming: 1 base; J trimming: 3 bases; junction bases outside the gene matches: 5. Germline assignment: CDR1 SGHRS and CDR2 YFSETQ. The CDR3 totals 18 residues. The DNA of the CDR3 is TGCGCCAGCAGCTTGCCCGGGACAGGGGGCAATGGGGCCAACGTCCTGACTTTC. It is translated as CASSLPGTGGNGANVLTF.

The rearrangement uses TRBV7-6 and TRBJ2-1; 9 bases line up with TRBD2. Germline V gene lookup returns CDR1 SGHVS and CDR2 FNYEAQ. CDR3 length: 17 amino acids. V lost 1 base, J lost 7 bases, and 11 bases stayed unmatched. CDR3 residues: CASSLDGGRASINEQFF. The CDR3 DNA is TGTGCCAGCAGCTTAGATGGCGGGAGGGCGAGTATAAATGAGCAGTTCTTC.

The rearrangement joins TRBV30 to TRBJ2-7, with 9 bases aligning to TRBD1. V shed 5 bases, J shed 0 bases, and the junction held 5 bases outside the gene matches. In germline, CDR1 is GTSNPN, CDR2 SVGIG (reference sequence). This CDR3 comprises 14 residues. The CDR3 loop is CAWVETGGSYEQYF. The CDR3 nucleotides read TGTGCCTGGGTTGAGACAGGGGGCTCCTACGAGCAGTACTTC. Full variable domain (missing parts from reference TRBV30 and TRBJ2-7): SQTIHQWPATLVQPVGSPLSLECTVEGTSNPNLYWYRQAAGRGLQLLFYSVGIGQISSEVPQNLSASRPQDRQFILSSKKLLLSDSGFYLCAWVETGGSYEQYFGPGTRLTVT.

The chain carries TRBV6-6 and TRBJ1-6; D is unresolved. Germline CDR1 MNHNY, CDR2 SVGAGI (reference sequence). V was cut by 0 bases and J by 7 bases, with 7 bases left in between. The CDR3 extends over 14 amino acids. This CDR3 reads CASSYSGPNSPLHF. The CDR3 DNA reads as TGTGCCAGCAGTTACTCCGGTCCGAATTCACCCCTCCACTTT.

The chain uses TRBV6-5 and TRBJ2-1; the D gene is possibly TRBD1 (5 bases). The CDR3 covers 16 residues. Per germline, CDR1 MNHEY and CDR2 SVGAGI. Between the trimmed V and J ends, which lost 0 bases and 0 bases, there was a span of 9 bases. Written as DNA, the CDR3 is TGTGCCAGCAGTTACTCCCAGGGATCCTCCTACAATGAGCAGTTCTTC. This sequence encodes CASSYSQGSSYNEQFF.

This clone turned up a few times. This chain uses TRBV10-2 with TRBJ2-1; 7 bases are shared with TRBD2. V was pared by 7 bases and J by 6 bases, with 12 bases of the junction left unmatched. The CDR3 has 15 residues. Germline assignment: CDR1 WSHSY and CDR2 SAAADI. The CDR3, as DNA: TGCGCCAGCAAGGGTCTAAGCGGGACTACCAATGAGCAGTTCTTC. This gives the protein CASKGLSGTTNEQFF.

The chain joins TRBV6-1 to TRBJ2-7; 11 nucleotides agree with TRBD2. This CDR3 has 14 amino acids. Trimming at V came to 6 bases and at J to 3 bases, leaving 4 bases not matched to a gene. The germline V gene has CDR1 MNHNS and CDR2 SASEGT. In DNA form, the CDR3 reads TGTGCCAGCAGCTTAGCGGGAGGGGGCTACGAGCAGTACTTC. As protein: CASSLAGGGYEQYF.

The rearrangement joins TRBV13 to TRBJ2-7; D might be TRBD1 (5 bases). The CDR3 length is 14 residues. V was shortened by 1 base and J by 3 bases, with 10 bases between the two germline ends. Per germline, CDR1 PRHDT and CDR2 FYEKMQ (reference sequence). In DNA, the CDR3 is TGTGCCAGCAGCTTAGTAGACAGTCGCTACGAGCAGTACTTC. As protein: CASSLVDSRYEQYF.

This chain connects TRBV29-1 to TRBJ2-5, with TRBD2 matching 8 bases. The DNA end favors TRBJ2-7, so the J call may be wrong. Germline V gene data show CDR1 as SQVTM and CDR2 as ANQGSEA. The length of the CDR3 is 14 residues. CDR3 region: CSVSLAASSYEQYF. Here the CDR3 DNA reads TGCAGCGTTTCACTAGCGGCCAGCTCCTACGAGCAGTACTTC.

The J gene is TRBJ1-2, the V gene TRBV6-6, with D possibly matching TRBD1 (5 bases). CDR3 length equals 11 residues. Trimming cost V 8 bases and J 4 bases, with 8 bases left between them. Germline V gene data show CDR1 as MNHNY and CDR2 as SVGAGI (reference sequence). CDR3 region: CASDSPYGYTF. The CDR3 DNA reads TGTGCCAGCGACAGCCCCTATGGCTACACCTTC.

The rearrangement links TRBV27 to TRBJ1-5; a weak D match, TRBD1 (5 bases). The V gene lost 0 bases and the J gene lost 6 bases, with 9 bases spanning the gap. This CDR3 spans 14 amino acids. Germline loops: CDR1 MNHEY, CDR2 SMNVEV (reference sequence). CDR3 coding DNA: TGTGCCAGCAGTTTATCAGGGGTGGGTCAGCCCCAGCATTTT. This codes for CASSLSGVGQPQHF.

This clone was counted once. The chain couples TRBV5-4 to TRBJ2-7; maybe TRBD1 (5 bases). The CDR3 contains 16 residues. Germline CDR1 and CDR2: SGHNT and YYREEE (reference sequence). Trimming shortened V by 2 bases and J by 2 bases, and 17 bases separated the two germline ends. CDR3 sequence reads: CASSFSQGSLPYEQYF. The CDR3 DNA reads TGTGCCAGCAGCTTTTCCCAGGGCAGTCTTCCCTACGAGCAGTACTTC.

CDR3 coding DNA: TGTGCCAGCAGCCCAAGCCCTGCAGGGGCTGGAAACACCATATATTTT. Amino acid sequence: CASSPSPAGAGNTIYF. The chain combines TRBV7-9 with TRBJ1-3, with a possible D match to TRBD1 (6 bases). The V end lost 5 bases, the J end lost 2 bases, and 16 bases lay between the germline ends. CDR1 and CDR2 (germline): SEHNR, FQNEAQ (reference sequence). The CDR3 is 16 residues long.

V and J are TRBV19 and TRBJ2-7; 7 bases align to TRBD1. V was pared by 4 bases and J by 12 bases, with 12 bases of the junction left unmatched. This CDR3 is built from 13 residues. From germline, CDR1 is LNHDA and CDR2 SQIVND (reference sequence). This CDR3 reads CASSTTGSFNPYF. CDR3 bases: TGTGCCAGTAGTACGACAGGGAGCTTCAACCCGTACTTC.

The V call is TRBV5-1, the J call TRBJ2-7; maybe TRBD1 (6 bases). CDR3 size: 14 residues. Trimming shortened V by 3 bases and J by 1 base, and 11 bases separated the two germline ends. Germline assignment: CDR1 SGHRS and CDR2 YFSETQ. The CDR3 reads CASSSQGASYEQYF. CDR3 bases: TGCGCCAGCAGCTCACAGGGAGCGTCCTACGAGCAGTACTTC.

The chain carries TRBV6-1 and TRBJ1-2; 8 bases are shared with TRBD1. The junction had 7 bases not matched to a gene; V was cut back by 3 bases and J by 4 bases. The CDR3 length is 15 residues. Germline CDR1 and CDR2: MNHNS and SASEGT. The CDR3 region is CASSDNRGGIYGYTF. The CDR3 bases are TGTGCCAGCAGTGACAACAGGGGGGGGATCTATGGCTACACCTTC.